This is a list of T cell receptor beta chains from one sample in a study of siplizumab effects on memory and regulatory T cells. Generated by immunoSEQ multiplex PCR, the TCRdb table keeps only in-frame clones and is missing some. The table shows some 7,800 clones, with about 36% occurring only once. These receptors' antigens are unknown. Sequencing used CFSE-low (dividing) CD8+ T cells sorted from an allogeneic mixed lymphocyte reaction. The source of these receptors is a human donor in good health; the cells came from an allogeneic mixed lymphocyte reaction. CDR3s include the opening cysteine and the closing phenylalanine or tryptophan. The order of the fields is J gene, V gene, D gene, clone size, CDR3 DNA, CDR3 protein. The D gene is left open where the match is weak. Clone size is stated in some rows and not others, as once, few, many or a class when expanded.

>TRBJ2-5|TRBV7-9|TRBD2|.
TGTGCCAGCAGCTTAGAACTAGCGGGAGGCGGCGAGACCCAGTACTTC
CASSLELAGGGETQYF
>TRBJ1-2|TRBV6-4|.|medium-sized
TGTGCCATGGCGGGGCATAGGCTATCTGATGACTATGGCTACACCTTC
CAMAGHRLSDDYGYTF
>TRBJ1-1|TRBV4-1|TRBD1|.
TGCGCCAGCAGGCAGGGGGCTGGCACTGAAGCTTTCTTT
CASRQGAGTEAFF
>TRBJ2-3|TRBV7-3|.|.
TGTGCCAGCAGCTGGGGACTGGGGACTCGCACAAATACGCAGTATTTT
CASSWGLGTRTNTQYF
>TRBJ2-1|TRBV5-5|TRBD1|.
TGTGCCAGCAGCTCCCCGGACAGGGTAAATGAGCAGTTCTTC
CASSSPDRVNEQFF
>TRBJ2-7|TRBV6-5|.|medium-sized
TGTGCCAGCAGTCCTCACCCTTCCTACGAGCAGTACTTC
CASSPHPSYEQYF
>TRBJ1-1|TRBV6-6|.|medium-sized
TGTGCCACGACACCACAGGAGTGGACTGAAGCTTTCTTT
CATTPQEWTEAFF
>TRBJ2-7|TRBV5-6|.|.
TGTGCCAGCAGCTTGGCCGCGGGGAGCTCCTACGAGCAGTACTTC
CASSLAAGSSYEQYF
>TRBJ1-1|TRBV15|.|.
TGTGCCACCGACGCGAGTCTTAGAGGCACTGAAGCTTTCTTT
CATDASLRGTEAFF
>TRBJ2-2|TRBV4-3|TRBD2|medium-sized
TGCGCCAGCAGCCATGGGACTAGCGGGAGTCTGGACACCGGGGAGCTGTTTTTT
CASSHGTSGSLDTGELFF
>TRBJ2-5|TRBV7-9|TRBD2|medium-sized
TGTGCCAGCTCTAGCGGGAAAGAGACCCAGTACTTC
CASSSGKETQYF
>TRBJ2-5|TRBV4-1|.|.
TGCGCCAGCAGCCAAGCCAGCAGGGGACCTAAAGAGACCCAGTACTTC
CASSQASRGPKETQYF
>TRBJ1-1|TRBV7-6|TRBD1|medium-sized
TGTGCCAGCAGCTTAGGAGACAGGGGATTAGCTGAAGCTTTCTTT
CASSLGDRGLAEAFF
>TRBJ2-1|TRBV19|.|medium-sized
TGTGCCAGTAGTATCACGGCTAGCCCTATCTACAATGAGCAGTTCTTC
CASSITASPIYNEQFF
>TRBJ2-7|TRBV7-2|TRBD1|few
TGTGCCAGCAGCTACCGACAGGGTAGGGCTTACGAGCAGTACTTC
CASSYRQGRAYEQYF
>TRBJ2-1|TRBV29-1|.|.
TGCAGCGTTGTATCTGTCCTAGCACCCTACAATGAGCAGTTCTTC
CSVVSVLAPYNEQFF
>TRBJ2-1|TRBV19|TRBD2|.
TGTGCCAGTAGTATAGATAGCACTAGCGGGAGAATGGGGTCCTACAATGAGCAGTTCTTC
CASSIDSTSGRMGSYNEQFF
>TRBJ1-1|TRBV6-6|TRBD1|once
TGTGCCAGCAGCATGAACAGGGGGCTAACTGAAGCTTTCTTT
CASSMNRGLTEAFF
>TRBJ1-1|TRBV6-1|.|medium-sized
TGTGCCAGCAGTGAAGGGATCAGGGTTGACGCTGAAGCTTTCTTT
CASSEGIRVDAEAFF
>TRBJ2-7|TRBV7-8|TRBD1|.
TGCGCCAGCAGCCGAACCGGGACAGGGGGTTTCGAGCAGTACTTC
CASSRTGTGGFEQYF
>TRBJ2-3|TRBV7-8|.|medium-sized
TGTGCCAGCAGCTCCTCCCCTGGGGGCACAGATACGCAGTATTTT
CASSSSPGGTDTQYF
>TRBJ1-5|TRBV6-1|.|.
TGTGCCAGCAGCTCCTCCCTAACGAGTCAGCCCCAGCATTTT
CASSSSLTSQPQHF
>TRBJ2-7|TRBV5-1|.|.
TGCGCCAGCAGCATGGGTTCCGAGCAGTACTTC
CASSMGSEQYF
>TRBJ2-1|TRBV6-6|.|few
TGTGCCAGCAGCTGGGGGAAGGGCAATGAGCAGTTCTTC
CASSWGKGNEQFF
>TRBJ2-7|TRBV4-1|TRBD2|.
TGCGCCAGCAGCCAGCTGACTAGCGGAGACTACGAGCAGTACTTC
CASSQLTSGDYEQYF
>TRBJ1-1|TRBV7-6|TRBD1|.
TGTGCCAGCAGCTTAGAGAGACAGGGTGAAGCTTTCTTT
CASSLERQGEAFF
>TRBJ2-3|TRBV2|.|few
TGTGCCAGCGAAGCGGTTCTAGAGAGGGCTAGCACAGATACGCAGTATTTT
CASEAVLERASTDTQYF
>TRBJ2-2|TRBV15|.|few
TGTGCCACCAGCAGAGATCGTGGGGGCCGTAACACCGGGGAGCTGTTTTTT
CATSRDRGGRNTGELFF
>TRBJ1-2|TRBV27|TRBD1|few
TGTGCCAGCAGTTCCAGCGGGACAGAGAACAACTATGGCTACACCTTC
CASSSSGTENNYGYTF
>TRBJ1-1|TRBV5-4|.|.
TGTGCCAGCAGCCCGGGAGGGGGGAACACTGAAGCTTTCTTT
CASSPGGGNTEAFF
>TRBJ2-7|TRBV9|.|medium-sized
TGTGCCAGCAGCGTCCGTCAGGGGCGTGAGGAGCAGTACTTC
CASSVRQGREEQYF
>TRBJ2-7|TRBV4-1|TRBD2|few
TGCGCCAGCAGCCAGCTGACTAGCGGAGACTACGAGCAGTACTTC
CASSQLTSGDYEQYF
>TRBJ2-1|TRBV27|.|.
TGTGCCAGCGGATTACAGGGTGATGAGCAGTTCTTC
CASGLQGDEQFF
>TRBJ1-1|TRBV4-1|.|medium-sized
TGCGCCAGCACGAGTGCGGGAGGTGAAGCTTTCTTT
CASTSAGGEAFF
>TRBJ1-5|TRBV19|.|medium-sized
TGTGCCAGTAGTAGTTTCGAGGTTCAGCCCCAGCATTTT
CASSSFEVQPQHF
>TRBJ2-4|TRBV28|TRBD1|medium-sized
TGTGCCAGCAGCTGGACAGGCGGAAACATTCAGTACTTC
CASSWTGGNIQYF
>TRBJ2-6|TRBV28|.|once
TGTGCCAGCAGTTTGACACAAAGTCGGGCCAACGTCCTGACTTTC
CASSLTQSRANVLTF
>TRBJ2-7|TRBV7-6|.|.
TGTGCCAGCAGCTTAGAAGTCTCTGGCGAGCAGTACTTC
CASSLEVSGEQYF
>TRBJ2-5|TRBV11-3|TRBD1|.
TGTGCCAGCAGGGGGACAGTACAAGAGACCCAGTACTTC
CASRGTVQETQYF
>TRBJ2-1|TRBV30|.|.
TGTGCCTGGAGTGATATTAACTTCCGCGGCGGGACCTACAATGAGCAGTTCTTC
CAWSDINFRGGTYNEQFF
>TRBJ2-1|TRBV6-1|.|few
TGTGCCAGCTGGGTGTACAATGAGCAGTTCTTC
CASWVYNEQFF